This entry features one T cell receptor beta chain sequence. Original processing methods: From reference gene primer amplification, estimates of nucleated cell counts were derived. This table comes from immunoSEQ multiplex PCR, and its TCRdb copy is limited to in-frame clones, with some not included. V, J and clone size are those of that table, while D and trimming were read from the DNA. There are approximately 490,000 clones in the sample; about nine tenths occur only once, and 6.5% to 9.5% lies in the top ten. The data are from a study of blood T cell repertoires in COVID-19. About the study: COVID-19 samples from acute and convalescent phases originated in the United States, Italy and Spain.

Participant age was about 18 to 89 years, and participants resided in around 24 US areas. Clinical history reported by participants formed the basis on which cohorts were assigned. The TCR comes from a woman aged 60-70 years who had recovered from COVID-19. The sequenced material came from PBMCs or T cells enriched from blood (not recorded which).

The CDR3: CASRAPGQNYGYTF. The CDR3 DNA reads as TGCGCCAGCAGAGCCCCGGGACAGAACTATGGCTACACCTTC. This chain connects TRBV5-1 to TRBJ1-2; 7 bases align to TRBD1. CDR1 is SGHRS, CDR2 YFSETQ, per germline. V was clipped by 5 bases and J by 2 bases; unmatched bases: 6. This CDR3 comprises 14 residues.